A selection of T cell receptor beta chains follows, all from one sample in a study of cytomegalovirus exposure and HLA in healthy donors. Assay used: immunoSEQ multiplex PCR; TCRdb lists only in-frame clones, some missing. The sample lists 150,000 to 200,000 clones, approximately 80% seen once, with less than 3% in the top ten. Sequencing used PBMCs. These receptors all stem from a male donor in good health and CMV-seronegative. Both conserved end residues are part of each CDR3. The order of the fields is J gene, CDR3 length, V gene, D gene, CDR3 protein, CDR3 DNA. The D gene is left open where the match is weak.

>TRBJ2-7|15|TRBV7-8|TRBD2
CASSLGGSGTYEQYF
TGTGCCAGCAGCTTAGGAGGTAGCGGGACCTACGAGCAGTACTTC
>TRBJ2-2|13|TRBV21-1|-
CASRDRDTGELFF
TGTGCCAGCAGGGACAGGGACACCGGGGAGCTGTTTTTT
>TRBJ1-1|13|TRBV4-2|-
CASSQGEDTEAFF
TGTGCCAGCAGCCAGGGAGAGGACACTGAAGCTTTCTTT
>TRBJ1-1|14|TRBV15|-
CATSRDTGYTEAFF
TGTGCCACCAGCAGAGATACGGGGTACACTGAAGCTTTCTTT
>TRBJ2-2|16|TRBV25-1|-
CASSSSWGSNTGELFF
TGTGCCAGCAGTTCAAGCTGGGGCTCGAACACCGGGGAGCTGTTTTTT
>TRBJ2-1|18|TRBV27|TRBD2
CASSLGLAGGPLYNEQFF
TGTGCCAGCAGTCTCGGACTAGCGGGGGGACCTCTTTACAATGAGCAGTTCTTC
>TRBJ2-3|16|TRBV19|TRBD2
CASGLAGGQRTDTQYF
TGTGCCAGTGGGTTAGCGGGAGGGCAGAGAACAGATACGCAGTATTTT
>TRBJ2-7|16|TRBV2|TRBD2
CASSEESGRAFGEQYF
TGTGCCAGCAGTGAAGAGAGCGGGAGGGCGTTCGGCGAGCAGTACTTC
>TRBJ1-2|14|TRBV6-5|-
CASSPSGGNYGYTF
TGTGCCAGCAGTCCAAGCGGGGGCAACTATGGCTACACCTTC
>TRBJ2-5|15|TRBV27|TRBD1
CASSRQGAGQETQYF
TGTGCCAGCAGTAGACAGGGGGCAGGCCAAGAGACCCAGTACTTC